Given below is one TCR beta chain in context. This entry comes from a study of monozygotic twins with cystic fibrosis. Sequencing used immunoSEQ multiplex PCR; TCRdb keeps in-frame clones, though not all of them. The sample lists 12,000 to 15,000 clones, approximately 98% occurring once. The V gene's germline CDR1 is MNHEY and CDR2 SMNVEV (reference sequence). This CDR3 is built from 14 residues. V trimming: 5 bases; J trimming: 7 bases; junction bases outside the gene matches: 6. The V and J genes are TRBV27 and TRBJ1-2; 11 positions agree with TRBD1. This TCR derives from a girl aged 2-10 years with cystic fibrosis. Sequencing was performed on blood. Here the CDR3 reads CASSQDRGLSGYTF. CDR3 nucleotides: TGTGCCAGCAGTCAGGACAGGGGGCTGAGTGGCTACACCTTC.